Each of the 13 T cell receptor beta chains below was sequenced from the same sample in a study of tumor-infiltrating lymphocytes in primary liver carcinoma (dated by TCRdb to 2016 to 2017). Total RNA and DNA were co-extracted without cell sorting from around 20-30 mg of bulk tissue using the AllPrep DNA/RNA mini kit. The instrument given in TCRdb is Illumina HiSeq 2500. A constant-region primer and ProtoScript II reverse transcriptase were used to reverse-transcribe TCRbeta-specific cDNA from approximately 500 ng total RNA. Three nested multiplex PCR rounds, following a slightly modified ARM-PCR procedure, were used to build the TCRbeta libraries. The first two PCR rounds used multiplex TRBV1-TRBV30 forward primers with a Cbeta reverse primer, each for 10 cycles. Clones were called with MiXCR by TCRdb after fastp trimmed the public reads at Q25, and only in-frame beta chains were retained. Rows with a matching CDR3 protein are joined into one entry that keeps the most common DNA and genes. Within this sample are 60,000 or so distinct CDR3 sequences, with about two thirds of them counted one time only. The top ten hold 55% to 70% of the sample.

Sequencing used liver tumor tissue from sampling region 2. The cell subset or site label for this specimen denotes: tumor region T2, inferior pole. The receptor source for this set is a middle-aged man with primary liver carcinoma and hepatitis B virus infection.

The chain has TRBV6-2 or TRBV6-3 and TRBJ2-7; 13 nucleotides match TRBD2. V gave up 10 bases and J gave up 4 bases; unmatched junction bases: 4. The length of the CDR3 is 13 residues. Germline lookup yields CDR1 MNHEY and CDR2 SVGEGT. The CDR3 DNA reads TGTGCCATCCGGACTAGCGGGAGATACGAGCAGTACTTC. It yields the protein CAIRTSGRYEQYF.

Comment on this clonotype: The junction does not match germline at one end; this may be a read error. J is TRBJ2-5 and V is TRBV12-3 or TRBV12-4; tentative D call: TRBD2 (5 bases). CDR3 length equals 13 residues. This CDR3 is CASSLIVGETQNF. The CDR3, as DNA: TGCGCCAGCAGTTTAATAGTGGGAGAGACCCAGAACTTC.

V is TRBV12-3 or TRBV12-4 and J is TRBJ2-1, with unresolved D. The CDR3 extends over 12 amino acids. V lost 6 bases, J lost 7 bases, and 10 bases lay in between. In DNA form, the CDR3 reads TGTGCCAGCAGCCCTCTTGGGAATGAGCAGTTCTTC. It specifies CASSPLGNEQFF.

With regard to this clonotype: At one of its ends the junction is not consistent with the germline gene, which may arise from a read error. This chain links TRBV6-5 with TRBJ2-4; D may match TRBD1 or TRBD2 (5 bases each). The CDR3 covers 15 residues. Germline assignment: CDR1 MNHEY and CDR2 SVGAGI. This CDR3 reads CASRRRGVGKNIQYF. The CDR3 region has the DNA TGTGCTAGCAGGAGAAGGGGAGTGGGCAAAAACATTCAGTACTTC.

A single count supports this clonotype. The junction departs from germline at one end; a sequencing error may be responsible. V and J are TRBV6-1 and TRBJ1-5; 11 nucleotides agree with TRBD1. Germline lookup yields CDR1 MNHNS and CDR2 SASEGT. This CDR3 comprises 14 residues. The CDR3 sequence is CASLRTGGNQPQQF. DNA of the CDR3: TGTGCCAGCTTGAGGACAGGGGGCAATCAGCCCCAGCAATTT.

This clonotype was found once. At one end the junction does not follow the germline gene, possibly because of a read error. J is TRBJ2-2 and V is TRBV29-1; TRBD1 matches at 9 bases. CDR3 length equals 13 residues. Germline V gene lookup returns CDR1 SQVTM and CDR2 ANQGSEA. CDR3 amino acids: CCVEGQGSGELFF. The CDR3 nucleotides read TGTTGCGTTGAAGGACAGGGGTCCGGGGAGCTGTTTTTT.

The genes are TRBV6-6 and TRBJ2-1; D is perhaps TRBD1 or TRBD2 (6 bases each). The CDR3 totals 17 residues. Germline V gives CDR1 MNHNY, CDR2 SVGAGI (reference sequence). V lost 0 bases and J lost 9, with 21 bases in between. The CDR3 here is CASSYSRGASSKPEQFF. The CDR3 DNA follows: TGTGCCAGCAGTTACTCAAGGGGGGCTAGCTCCAAGCCTGAGCAGTTCTTC.

A few counts support this clonotype. The chain links TRBV7-3 to TRBJ2-1; 7 positions match TRBD1. CDR3 size: 15 residues. J gave up 3 bases and V 6 bases, and 8 bases lay outside the gene matches. Germline CDR1 reads SGHTA; CDR2 reads FQGTGA. CDR3 residues: CASSILGGGYNEQFF. As DNA, the CDR3 is TGTGCCAGCAGTATACTAGGGGGCGGCTACAATGAGCAGTTCTTC.

Concerning this clonotype itself: A much larger clone differs by one base, so this may be a read error. The chain couples TRBV11-1 to TRBJ2-3, with D possibly matching TRBD2 (6 bases). This CDR3 spans 14 amino acids. Germline assignment: CDR1 SGHAT and CDR2 FQDESV (reference sequence). CDR3 amino acids: CASIFGTSTDMQYF. In nucleotides, the CDR3 is TGTGCCAGCATCTTTGGAACTAGCACAGATATGCAGTATTTT.

As concerns this clonotype: The CDR3 does not end in the conserved phenylalanine or tryptophan, so this is likely a read error. CDR3 region: CSVILAANTGELFS. CDR3 nucleotide sequence: TGCAGCGTTATACTAGCGGCTAACACCGGGGAGCTGTTTTCT. This chain uses TRBV29-1 with TRBJ2-2, with TRBD2 identical over 8 bases. Losses at the gene ends were 5 bases for V and 2 bases for J; bases not matched to a gene: 4. CDR1 and CDR2 from the germline V gene are SQVTM and ANQGSEA. The CDR3 covers 14 residues.

The V and J genes are TRBV4-1 and TRBJ2-3, with D unclear. The CDR3 sequence is 14 residues long. V lost 4 bases and J lost 7, with 15 bases in between. CDR1 and CDR2 (germline): MGHRA, YSYEKL. The CDR3 region has the DNA TGCGCCAGCAGCCGACAAAGCGAGGAAAATACGCAGTATTTT. It codes for CASSRQSEENTQYF.

The V gene is TRBV11-2, the J gene TRBJ2-7; 9 bases align to TRBD1. CDR1 SGHAT and CDR2 FQNNGV come from the germline V gene. The V segment lost 8 bases and the J segment 1 base; nucleotides outside the gene matches: 15. CDR3 length: 17 amino acids. CDR3 region: CASLLDVRGQGSYEQYF. CDR3 DNA: TGTGCCAGCCTCCTAGATGTGAGGGGACAGGGATCCTACGAGCAGTACTTC.

The V call is TRBV6-1, the J call TRBJ1-5; D unclear. Trimming shortened V by 1 base and J by 5 bases, and 9 bases separated the two germline ends. CDR1 MNHNS and CDR2 SASEGT come from the germline V gene. This CDR3 is 14 amino acids long. DNA of the CDR3: TGTGCCAGCAGTGAAGGTGGGGTAGATCAGCCCCAGCATTTT. The encoded protein is CASSEGGVDQPQHF.